This TCR beta chain was recovered during a study of blood T cell repertoires in COVID-19. Sequencing used immunoSEQ multiplex PCR; TCRdb keeps in-frame clones, though not all of them. The sample records tens of thousands of clones, around 90% being singletons. The V and J ends lost 7 bases and 6 bases, in that order; junction bases with no gene match: 6. CDR1 and CDR2 from the germline V gene are MNHNY and SVGAGI (reference sequence). This CDR3 has 13 residues. The material sequenced was peripheral blood. The gene calls are TRBV6-6 and TRBJ2-7, with 10 bases that match TRBD2. This TCR was sampled from a human donor in a cohort sampled during active COVID-19. The chain's CDR3 is CASTWLAGVEQYF. The DNA for the CDR3 is TGTGCCAGCACGTGGCTAGCGGGAGTCGAGCAGTACTTC.